This record covers a single TCR beta chain. This CDR3 has 20 amino acids. The germline V gene encodes CDR1 PRHDT and CDR2 FYEKMQ (reference sequence). Trimming took 4 bases from V and 5 from J; bases not matched to a gene: 23. Profiled with immunoSEQ multiplex PCR; TCRdb holds only in-frame clones, not every one. The sample includes roughly 250,000 clones, approximately 83% of them seen just once. The entry originates in a study of blood T cell repertoires in COVID-19. On the study more broadly: COVID-19 samples, acute and convalescent, were from the United States, Italy and Spain.

The J gene is TRBJ1-2, the V gene TRBV13, with 9 bases identical to TRBD1. This TCR derives from a human donor in a cohort sampled during active COVID-19. Input material: peripheral blood. The CDR3 spells CASSSQLGTLRQGEGYGYTF. The CDR3 DNA follows: TGTGCCAGCAGCTCTCAGTTGGGGACCCTTCGACAGGGGGAAGGTTATGGCTACACCTTC. The whole variable domain, filled in from reference TRBV13 and TRBJ1-2, reads AAGVIQSPRHLIKEKRETATLKCYPIPRHDTVYWYQQGPGQDPQFLISFYEKMQSDKGSIPDRFSAQQFSDYHSELNMSSLELGDSALYFCASSSQLGTLRQGEGYGYTFGSGTRLTVV.